These 26 T cell receptor beta chains share one sample of origin, sequenced in a study of cytomegalovirus exposure and HLA in healthy donors. The PCR made use of 60 Vbeta and 13 Jbeta primers. The assay was immunoSEQ multiplex PCR, and TCRdb's table has in-frame clones only and misses some. This sample has under 200,000 clones, with roughly 68% found just once. What was sequenced was PBMCs. Source of these receptors: a woman aged 25-40 years in good health and CMV-seronegative.

The genes are TRBV7-2 and TRBJ2-2; 8 bases are a match to TRBD2. Trimming removed 7 bases from V and 0 bases from J; junction bases left unmatched: 7. Germline CDR1 and CDR2: SGHTA and FQGNSA. The CDR3 extends over 16 amino acids. The CDR3 loop reads CASTRGGRTNTGELFF. The CDR3 DNA follows: TGTGCCAGCACCCGGGGCGGGAGGACGAACACCGGGGAGCTGTTTTTT.

This clone was seen a handful of times. The V gene is TRBV4-1, the J gene TRBJ2-5; 7 bases are a match to TRBD1. The V and J ends lost 7 bases and 6 bases, in that order; junction bases with no gene match: 11. In germline, CDR1 is MGHRA, CDR2 YSYEKL. CDR3 length equals 14 residues. CDR3 DNA sequence: TGCGCCAGCAAGGCAGCAGGGGGAACGCAGACCCAGTACTTC. Protein: CASKAAGGTQTQYF.

This clone showed up just once. The CDR3 reads CASSLVSGNYGYTF. Here the CDR3 DNA reads TGTGCCAGCAGCTTAGTTTCAGGGAATTATGGCTACACCTTC. The gene calls are TRBV11-2 and TRBJ1-2; perhaps TRBD1 as D (5 bases). Per the germline V gene, CDR1 is SGHAT and CDR2 is FQNNGV. Trimming left V 1 base short and J 5 bases short, with 11 bases between. The CDR3 covers 14 residues.

The chain combines TRBV2 with TRBJ1-6; perhaps TRBD1 as D (6 bases). The V end lost 10 bases, the J end lost 0 bases, and 13 bases lay between the germline ends. The CDR3 runs 15 residues. Germline CDR1 is SNHLY and CDR2 is FYNNEI. CDR3 loop: CATARGSSYNSPLHF. CDR3 in DNA: TGTGCCACCGCCAGGGGAAGCTCCTATAATTCACCCCTCCACTTT.

The V gene is TRBV7-2, the J gene TRBJ1-4; D perhaps matches TRBD1 (5 bases). The CDR3 totals 14 residues. CDR1 and CDR2 from the germline V gene are SGHTA and FQGNSA. Trimming removed 9 bases from V and 0 bases from J, with 11 bases in between. The CDR3 DNA is TGTGCCAGTGGGGGGAATACAACTAATGAAAAACTGTTTTTT. This translates into CASGGNTTNEKLFF.

The chain has TRBV11-2 and TRBJ2-7; tentative D call: TRBD2 (6 bases). The CDR3 covers 15 residues. Trimming removed 0 bases at V and 3 bases at J, with 12 bases between. Germline CDR1 and CDR2: SGHAT and FQNNGV. CDR3 sequence (DNA): TGTGCCAGCAGCTTAGATACAGGCGGGGTCTACGAGCAGTACTTC. Translating it yields CASSLDTGGVYEQYF.

The V call is TRBV11-2, the J call TRBJ2-1; 7 bases are a match to TRBD2. CDR1 is SGHAT, CDR2 FQNNGV, per germline. This CDR3 is 15 amino acids long. The V segment lost 2 bases and the J segment 3 bases; nucleotides outside the gene matches: 4. The CDR3 region has the DNA TGTGCCAGCAGCTTATTCACGGGGGGCTACAATGAGCAGTTCTTC. As protein: CASSLFTGGYNEQFF.

Only one count was recorded for this clone. V gene TRBV10-3 combines with J gene TRBJ2-5; weak D call: TRBD1 (5 bases). Germline V CDR1 and CDR2: ENHRY, SYGVKD. Trimming took off 0 bases at V and 1 base at J, with 15 bases between the two ends. The CDR3 length is 17 residues. The CDR3 DNA is TGTGCCATCAGTGAGTCCGGGTGGGGCGGCAGCCAAGAGACCCAGTACTTC. This sequence encodes CAISESGWGGSQETQYF.

The chain uses TRBV7-9 and TRBJ2-5; tentatively, D is TRBD2 (6 bases). The CDR3 loop spans 13 amino acids. Looked up from germline, CDR1 is SEHNR and CDR2 is FQNEAQ (reference sequence). The V and J ends lost 3 bases and 5 bases respectively, with 10 bases between them. This CDR3 reads CASSFLAWETQYF. The CDR3 nucleotides are TGTGCCAGCAGCTTTCTAGCGTGGGAGACCCAGTACTTC.

This clone was seen a single time. The chain carries TRBV4-1 and TRBJ2-5; a possible D gene is TRBD2 (5 bases). The DNA end lines up better with TRBJ2-7; the J call may be wrong. CDR1 and CDR2 (germline): MGHRA, YSYEKL. CDR3 length: 15 amino acids. The CDR3 nucleotides read TGCGCCAGCAGCCAAGGCTGGGGAGTGGAGTACGAGCAGTACTTC. This sequence encodes CASSQGWGVEYEQYF.

This clone has just a few counts. The V gene is TRBV7-9, the J gene TRBJ2-7, with TRBD2 identical over 9 bases. Germline loops: CDR1 SEHNR, CDR2 FQNEAQ (reference sequence). V was pared by 5 bases and J by 0 bases, with 8 bases of the junction left unmatched. The CDR3 contains 16 residues. The CDR3 loop reads CASSPAGGYSSYEQYF. DNA of the CDR3: TGTGCCAGCAGCCCCGCGGGAGGGTACTCCTCCTACGAGCAGTACTTC. Combining the CDR3 with reference TRBV7-9 and TRBJ2-7 gives the whole variable domain DTGVSQNPRHKITKRGQNVTFRCDPISEHNRLYWYRQTLGQGPEFLTYFQNEAQLEKSRLLSDRFSAERPKGSFSTLEIQRTEQGDSAMYLCASSPAGGYSSYEQYFGPGTRLTVT.

The V call is TRBV10-3, the J call TRBJ2-5; tentative D call: TRBD1 (5 bases). CDR1 ENHRY and CDR2 SYGVKD come from the germline V gene. The CDR3 is made up of 15 amino acids. V lost 5 bases and J lost 5, with 18 bases in between. The CDR3 loop is CAISLGPEVRETQYF. The DNA of the CDR3 is TGTGCCATCAGTTTGGGGCCCGAAGTTAGGGAGACCCAGTACTTC.

CDR3 sequence (DNA): TGTGCCAGCAGCCGGGACTTAATCGCGAACACCGGGGAGCTGTTTTTT. As protein: CASSRDLIANTGELFF. V and J are TRBV7-9 and TRBJ2-2; tentative D call: TRBD2 (6 bases). V was cut by 5 bases and J by 0 bases, with 13 bases left in between. CDR1 and CDR2 from the germline V gene are SEHNR and FQNEAQ (reference sequence). The CDR3 runs 16 residues.

The gene calls are TRBV9 and TRBJ1-1, with D tentatively TRBD1 (6 bases). Germline values: CDR1 SGDLS, CDR2 YYNGEE. Trimming took 6 bases from V and 1 from J, leaving 16 bases between them. The CDR3 consists of 15 residues. The CDR3 here is CASTGGARGNTEAFF. For the CDR3, the DNA is TGTGCCAGCACTGGGGGGGCGCGAGGGAACACTGAAGCTTTCTTT.

The V call is TRBV7-6, the J call TRBJ2-5; 10 positions match TRBD1. The J call may be mistaken, given a closer DNA end match to TRBJ2-7. The CDR3 length is 15 residues. From germline, CDR1 is SGHVS and CDR2 FNYEAQ. The CDR3 sequence is CASSARTGGSYEQYF. The DNA for the CDR3 is TGTGCCAGCAGCGCGAGGACAGGGGGCTCCTACGAGCAGTACTTC.

The V call is TRBV4-1, the J call TRBJ2-7, with 9 positions matching TRBD1. Looked up from germline, CDR1 is MGHRA and CDR2 is YSYEKL. The CDR3 is 14 residues long. V dropped 1 base and J dropped 7; count of bases not matched to a gene: 5. Here the CDR3 reads CASSQGTGAEEQYF. As DNA, the CDR3 is TGCGCCAGCAGCCAAGGGACAGGGGCGGAAGAGCAGTACTTC.

This clone was seen a handful of times. J is TRBJ2-6 and V is TRBV9, with 8 bases identical to TRBD1. V dropped 4 bases and J dropped 2; count of bases not matched to a gene: 17. The germline V gene encodes CDR1 SGDLS and CDR2 YYNGEE. CDR3 length: 20 residues. The CDR3 DNA is TGTGCCAGCAGCACGAGAAAGGGGGACAGGTTCCGCCCTGGGGCCAACGTCCTGACTTTC. Its translation is CASSTRKGDRFRPGANVLTF.

This clone was counted only a few times. This rearrangement joins TRBV7-9 to TRBJ1-2; 7 bases agree with TRBD1. CDR1 is SEHNR and CDR2 is FQNEAQ in the germline V gene (reference sequence). Trimming at V came to 5 bases and at J to 2 bases, leaving 8 bases not matched to a gene. The CDR3 is 15 amino acids. CDR3 protein: CASSRWDRLNYGYTF. Written as DNA, the CDR3 is TGTGCCAGCAGCCGATGGGACAGACTAAACTATGGCTACACCTTC.

This chain connects TRBV19 to TRBJ1-2, with TRBD1 identical over 7 bases. The CDR3 has 15 residues. V was clipped by 3 bases and J by 8 bases; unmatched bases: 12. CDR1 is LNHDA and CDR2 is SQIVND in the germline V gene (reference sequence). CDR3 amino acids: CASSIGYRGYPGYTF. The CDR3 DNA is TGTGCCAGTAGTATCGGGTACAGGGGTTATCCCGGCTACACCTTC.

In the case of this clone: This sample also contains other DNA sequences that code for the same CDR3. The genes are TRBV20-1 and TRBJ1-2; TRBD1 matches at 8 bases. Trimming cost V 5 bases and J 6 bases; bases outside gene matches: 2. Germline CDR1 and CDR2: DFQATT and SNEGSKA (reference sequence). The CDR3 spans 11 residues. The DNA for the CDR3 is TGCAGTGCTTCGGACAGGGATGGCTACACCTTC. Translation gives CSASDRDGYTF.

V is TRBV4-3 and J is TRBJ2-2; 10 nucleotides align to TRBD1. The CDR3 has 17 amino acids. J gave up 8 bases and V 0 bases, and 9 bases lay outside the gene matches. In germline, CDR1 is LGHNA, CDR2 YSLEER. CDR3 region: CASSQEEGTGEIGELFF. CDR3 in DNA: TGCGCCAGCAGCCAAGAAGAAGGGACAGGGGAGATTGGGGAGCTGTTTTTT.

The chain joins TRBV30 to TRBJ1-1; maybe TRBD1 (6 bases). Germline CDR1 and CDR2: GTSNPN and SVGIG (reference sequence). Trimming took 2 bases from V and 3 from J, leaving 13 bases between them. The CDR3 is 14 residues long. CDR3 nucleotides: TGTGCCTGGAGTAGAGGGGGTACACACACTGAAGCTTTCTTT. Translating gives CAWSRGGTHTEAFF.

The J gene is TRBJ2-5, the V gene TRBV5-6, with 13 bases that match TRBD2. The germline V gene has CDR1 SGHDT and CDR2 YYEEEE. V dropped 1 base and J dropped 5; count of bases not matched to a gene: 8. The CDR3 covers 17 residues. The CDR3 loop reads CASSLLLAGGIMETQYF. For the CDR3, the DNA is TGTGCCAGCAGCTTGTTACTAGCGGGAGGGATAATGGAGACCCAGTACTTC.

This clone was counted at least ten times. V and J are TRBV7-3 and TRBJ1-1; 10 nucleotides agree with TRBD1. Trimming took 3 bases from V and 6 from J; bases not matched to a gene: 4. This CDR3 has 14 residues. Germline V lookup: CDR1 SGHTA, CDR2 FQGTGA. The CDR3 sequence: CASSLDRGIAEAFF. In nucleotides, the CDR3 is TGTGCCAGCAGCTTGGACAGGGGGATAGCTGAAGCTTTCTTT.

This chain connects TRBV5-4 to TRBJ2-7; weak D call: TRBD1 (6 bases). Trimming shortened V by 3 bases and J by 5 bases, and 18 bases separated the two germline ends. CDR3 length: 15 amino acids. Germline V gives CDR1 SGHNT, CDR2 YYREEE (reference sequence). In DNA, the CDR3 is TGTGCCAGCAGCTCGTGGGACACCCTCCGCCACGAGCAGTACTTC. It codes for CASSSWDTLRHEQYF.

V usage is TRBV2 and J usage is TRBJ2-7, with D unclear. Trimming shortened V by 4 bases and J by 3 bases, and 4 bases separated the two germline ends. CDR3 length: 11 amino acids. CDR1 SNHLY and CDR2 FYNNEI come from the germline V gene. Here the CDR3 DNA reads TGTGCCAGCAGTGGAGTCTACGAGCAGTACTTC. Its translation is CASSGVYEQYF.